The T cell receptor beta chain described here comes from a study of vaccination and CD4 T cells after COVID-19. Oncomine TCR Beta short-read sequencing was applied to DNA from cultured CD4+ T cells. Investigators isolated genomic DNA from cultured CD4+ T cells. Using its own MiXCR run on the PCR reads, TCRdb lists one record per CDR3 protein. The sample carries about 12,000 distinct CDR3 sequences, 55% to 60% recorded once. Study-wide points: The median SARS-CoV-2-reactive clonotype number increased from about 20 to 38, without statistical significance. Of the reactive clones in convalescent patients, a median about 90% showed up only post-vaccination.

This CDR3 has 14 amino acids. J gave up 6 bases and V 6 bases, and 3 bases lay outside the gene matches. Germline CDR1 LNHDA, CDR2 SQIVND (reference sequence). Comments on this clonotype: Its antigen is currently unknown.

Sample treatment: roughly ten-day PBMC culture with coronavirus spike peptide pools or control peptides (ViraFEST assay). Source material: CD4+ T cells from blood, cultured in vitro. The origin of this receptor is a human donor who had recovered from COVID-19. The J gene is TRBJ1-6, the V gene TRBV19, with TRBD1 matching over 9 bases. The CDR3 region is CASRPGQGNSPLHF. The DNA for the CDR3 is TGTGCCAGTAGACCGGGACAGGGTAATTCACCCCTCCACTTT.